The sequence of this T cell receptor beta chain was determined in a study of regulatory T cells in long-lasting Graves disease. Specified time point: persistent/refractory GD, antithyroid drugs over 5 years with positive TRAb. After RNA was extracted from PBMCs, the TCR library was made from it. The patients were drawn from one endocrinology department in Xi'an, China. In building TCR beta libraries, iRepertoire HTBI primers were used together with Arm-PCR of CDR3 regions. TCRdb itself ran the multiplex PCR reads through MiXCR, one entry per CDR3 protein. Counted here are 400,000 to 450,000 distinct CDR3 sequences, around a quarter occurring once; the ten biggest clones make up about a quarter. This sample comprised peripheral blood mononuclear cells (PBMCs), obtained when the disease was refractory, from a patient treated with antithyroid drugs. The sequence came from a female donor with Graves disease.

The CDR3 bases are TGTGCCACCACATATGGGAGCGGGAGCAATGAGCAGTTCTTC. Translation gives CATTYGSGSNEQFF. The rearrangement links TRBV6-1 to TRBJ2-1; 8 bases are a match to TRBD2. J was trimmed by 6 bases and V by 10 bases; bases with no gene match: 11. CDR1 MNHNS and CDR2 SASEGT come from the germline V gene. The CDR3 consists of 14 residues.